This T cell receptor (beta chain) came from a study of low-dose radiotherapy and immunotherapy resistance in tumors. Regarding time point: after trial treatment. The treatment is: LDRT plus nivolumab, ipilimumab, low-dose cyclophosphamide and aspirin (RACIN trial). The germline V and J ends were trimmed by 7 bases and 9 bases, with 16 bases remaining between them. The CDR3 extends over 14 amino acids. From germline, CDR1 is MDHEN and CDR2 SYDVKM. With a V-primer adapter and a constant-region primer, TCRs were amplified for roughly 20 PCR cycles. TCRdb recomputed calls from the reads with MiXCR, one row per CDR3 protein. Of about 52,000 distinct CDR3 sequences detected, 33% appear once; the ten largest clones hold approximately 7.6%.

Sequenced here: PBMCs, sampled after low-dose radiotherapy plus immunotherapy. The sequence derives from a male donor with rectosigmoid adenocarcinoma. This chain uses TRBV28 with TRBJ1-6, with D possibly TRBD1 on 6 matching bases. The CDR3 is CASTSAQGGSPLHF. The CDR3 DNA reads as TGTGCCAGCACCTCGGCACAGGGAGGTTCACCCCTCCACTTT.